The 15 T cell receptor beta chains below were found in one sample sequenced in a study of post-analysis software for immune sequencing data. Study observations and caveats: Relative to controls, patients had about 5 TRBV segments at higher frequency, with TRBV5-6, TRBV5-1 and TRBV20-1 among these.

No antigen is known for these receptors. Incorporated into the TCR beta cDNA libraries were unique molecular identifiers, which served to reduce PCR and sequencing biases. TCRdb recomputed calls from the PCR reads with MiXCR, one row per CDR3 protein. Of some 800,000 distinct CDR3 sequences in the sample, roughly 50% were seen once. Input material: blood. The receptors come from a girl aged 5-17 years with multiple sclerosis.

The chain has TRBV27 and TRBJ2-1; 16 bases match TRBD2. The germline gives CDR1 MNHEY, CDR2 SMNVEV (reference sequence). V gave up 1 base and J gave up 3 bases; unmatched junction bases: 9. This CDR3 is 20 amino acids long. The CDR3 loop reads CASSLYGTSGRADFYNEQFF. The DNA for the CDR3 is TGTGCCAGCAGTTTATACGGGACTAGCGGGAGGGCCGATTTCTACAATGAGCAGTTCTTC.

The chain uses TRBV3-1 and TRBJ2-1; 13 bases map to TRBD2. The CDR3 contains 17 residues. V trimming: 4 bases; J trimming: 10 bases; junction bases outside the gene matches: 13. Germline CDR1 and CDR2: LGHDT and YNNKEL (reference sequence). CDR3 nucleotides: TGTGCCAGCAGCCCGAGAAGGACTAGCGGGAGTCTCGGGGAGCAGTTCTTC. Translated, it gives CASSPRRTSGSLGEQFF.

This rearrangement joins TRBV7-2 to TRBJ2-5, with D maybe TRBD2 (6 bases). V was trimmed by 1 base and J by 6 bases, leaving 12 bases between them. The CDR3 length is 14 residues. Germline V gives CDR1 SGHTA, CDR2 FQGNSA. Written as DNA, the CDR3 is TGTGCCAGCAGCTTAGACGGAGGGAAGAAGACCCAGTACTTC. Its translation: CASSLDGGKKTQYF.

This clonotype was detected a few times. The genes are TRBV6-1 and TRBJ1-2, with D uncertain. Germline V gene sequence: CDR1 MNHNS, CDR2 SASEGT. V was clipped by 3 bases and J by 6 bases, with 5 bases between them. The CDR3 length is 11 residues. The CDR3 loop reads CASSDTDGYTF. CDR3 DNA: TGTGCCAGCAGTGATACAGATGGCTACACCTTC.

The chain carries TRBV7-9 and TRBJ2-7; D is unresolved. CDR3 length: 12 residues. Per germline, CDR1 SEHNR and CDR2 FQNEAQ (reference sequence). V lost 1 base and J lost 5, with 6 bases in between. CDR3 in amino acids: CASSLEVDEQYF. The CDR3 DNA reads as TGTGCCAGCAGCTTAGAGGTAGACGAGCAGTACTTC.

The chain joins TRBV4-1 to TRBJ1-4, with D uncertain. The germline V gene has CDR1 MGHRA and CDR2 YSYEKL. Trimming removed 0 bases at V and 3 bases at J, with 8 bases between. This CDR3 spans 15 amino acids. The CDR3 DNA is TGCGCCAGCAGCCAAGATTCGGCCTCTAATGAAAAACTGTTTTTT. It is translated as CASSQDSASNEKLFF.

The rearrangement uses TRBV5-1 and TRBJ2-5; 9 bases are a match to TRBD2. The J call may be faulty, since TRBJ2-7 better matches the DNA end. Looked up from germline, CDR1 is SGHRS and CDR2 is YFSETQ. There are 14 residues in the CDR3. CDR3: CASRGLARGHEQYF. CDR3 DNA: TGCGCCAGCAGGGGACTAGCCAGAGGCCACGAGCAGTACTTC.

The chain carries TRBV28 and TRBJ2-1; D unresolved. CDR1 and CDR2 (germline): MDHEN, SYDVKM. The CDR3 extends over 14 amino acids. Trimming took 5 bases from V and 9 from J, leaving 17 bases between them. The CDR3 nucleotides read TGTGCCAGCAGTGCGTTGTATGTTGGTGGTGAGCAGTTCTTC. As protein: CASSALYVGGEQFF.

This clonotype has more than one count but fewer than ten. CDR3: CSAYGTFHETQYF. The CDR3 coding sequence is TGCAGTGCCTACGGGACTTTTCACGAGACCCAGTACTTC. J is TRBJ2-5 and V is TRBV20-1; tentatively, D is TRBD2 (6 bases). CDR3 size: 13 residues. CDR1 and CDR2 (germline): DFQATT, SNEGSKA (reference sequence). The V end lost 6 bases, the J end lost 5 bases, and 16 bases lay between the germline ends.

The chain recombines TRBV7-9 with TRBJ2-5; D unresolved. The CDR3 length is 14 residues. Germline V lookup: CDR1 SEHNR, CDR2 FQNEAQ (reference sequence). The V end lost 3 bases, the J end lost 6 bases, and 14 bases lay between the germline ends. The CDR3 reads CASSFGAQVKTQYF. The CDR3 nucleotides are TGTGCCAGCAGCTTCGGCGCTCAAGTAAAGACCCAGTACTTC.

This clonotype was seen more than once but under ten times. In nucleotides, the CDR3 is TGCAGCGTTGAAGGGACTAGCAGAAATACGCAGTATTTT. As protein: CSVEGTSRNTQYF. The chain recombines TRBV29-1 with TRBJ2-3; 8 positions agree with TRBD2. CDR3 size: 13 residues. J was trimmed by 7 bases and V by 1 base; bases with no gene match: 4. Germline V gene lookup returns CDR1 SQVTM and CDR2 ANQGSEA.

The V call is TRBV5-1, the J call TRBJ2-1; D may be TRBD1 or TRBD2 (6 bases each). This CDR3 has 15 amino acids. The germline V gene has CDR1 SGHRS and CDR2 YFSETQ. Trimming took off 0 bases at V and 8 bases at J, with 15 bases between the two ends. The CDR3 DNA sequence: TGCGCCAGCAGCTTGGTGCCCCGGGGGCTCGATGAGCAGTTCTTC. Its translation is CASSLVPRGLDEQFF.

The chain employs TRBV6-5 and TRBJ1-2, with 9 bases matching TRBD1. V lost 0 bases, J lost 8 bases, and 1 base stayed unmatched. The CDR3 has 13 amino acids. Per germline, CDR1 MNHEY and CDR2 SVGAGI. CDR3 protein: CASSYSDRGGYTF. Written as DNA, the CDR3 is TGTGCCAGCAGTTACTCGGACAGGGGAGGCTACACCTTC.

The chain links TRBV24-1 to TRBJ2-1; 10 bases agree with TRBD2. The closer fit of TRBJ2-7 to the DNA end suggests the J call may be wrong. The germline CDR1 and CDR2 sequences are KGHDR and SFDVKD. The CDR3 spans 16 residues. The CDR3 is CATSDLPLAGVNEQYF. In nucleotides, the CDR3 is TGTGCCACCAGTGATTTGCCCCTAGCGGGAGTCAATGAGCAGTACTTC.

This clonotype was observed a few times. The chain employs TRBV29-1 and TRBJ1-2, with D tentatively TRBD1 (5 bases). V lost 6 bases to trimming and J lost 2 bases, with 10 bases between them. The CDR3 length is 12 residues. The germline gives CDR1 SQVTM, CDR2 ANQGSEA. The CDR3 loop reads CSVQTANYGYTF. The CDR3 DNA reads TGCAGCGTACAGACAGCAAACTATGGCTACACCTTC.